This paragraph covers one TCR beta chain sequence. The CDR3 contains 13 residues. V was clipped by 2 bases and J by 4 bases; unmatched bases: 2. This entry comes from a study of T cell changes during pregnancy in multiple sclerosis. Assay: immunoSEQ multiplex PCR; the TCRdb copy retains only in-frame clones and omits some. The repertoire holds 30,000 to 45,000 clones, with 92% as singletons. Specimen: CD8+ T cells from peripheral blood mononuclear cells, collected before pregnancy. The gene calls are TRBV5-7 and TRBJ1-2, with 7 bases fitting TRBD1. TRBV5-7 is an ORF, and what it does is uncertain. The TCR comes from a female donor with multiple sclerosis, enrolled in a pregnancy study. CDR3 residues: CASSLQGPYGYTF. In DNA, the CDR3 is TGTGCCAGCAGCTTACAGGGGCCCTATGGCTACACCTTC.